This T cell receptor beta chain emerged from a study of CD8+ T cells in alopecia areata. Overall study findings and caveats: Clarity of TCR sharing across patients fell short of that in mice, possibly HLA-related. The study found higher clonality in lesional than normal scalp, especially in alopecia totalis/universalis. Scalp samples also yield sequences of resident alphabeta T cells from normal skin.

By share, this clone counts as medium-sized. The target antigen is unknown. TCR sequencing used cDNA made by reverse transcription of extracted RNA. The repertoire was sequenced with immunoSEQ multiplex PCR; TCRdb's copy has only in-frame clones and lacks some. The sample has more than 11,000 clones; around three fifths are singletons. CDR1 SGHRS and CDR2 YFSETQ come from the germline V gene. The CDR3 sequence is 12 residues long. V gave up 2 bases and J gave up 4 bases, with 6 bases separating them. Once sorted, CD4+ cells from five or six patients yielded CD25+CD127- cells. Obtained from alopecia areata patients were lesional scalp punch biopsies along with peripheral blood.

The TCR sequence derives from a human donor with alopecia areata. This chain links TRBV5-1 with TRBJ2-5; D gene unclear. Input material: CD4+ Tregs sorted from blood. CDR3 amino acids: CASSFLGETQYF. The CDR3 nucleotides are TGCGCCAGCAGCTTTTTGGGAGAGACCCAGTACTTC.